This T cell receptor beta chain was identified in a study of cytomegalovirus exposure and HLA in healthy donors. The CDR3 totals 17 residues. The V gene end was trimmed by 0 bases and the J gene end by 4 bases; junction bases not matched to a gene: 8. The germline gives CDR1 MNHEY, CDR2 SMNVEV (reference sequence). The PCR contained 60 Vbeta and 13 Jbeta primers. Assay used: immunoSEQ multiplex PCR; TCRdb lists only in-frame clones, some missing. The sample lists roughly 170,000 clones; less than 85% were seen once. The source material was PBMCs. The V and J genes are TRBV27 and TRBJ1-1, with 10 positions matching TRBD1. This receptor was obtained from a male donor in good health and CMV-seronegative. This CDR3 is CASSLSRPRDRGTEAFF. CDR3 DNA sequence: TGTGCCAGCAGTTTATCTCGCCCCCGGGACAGGGGCACTGAAGCTTTCTTT.